This T cell receptor beta chain was identified during a study of blood T cell repertoires in COVID-19. Study details: Samples taken during acute and convalescent COVID-19 were collected in the United States, Italy and Spain. In each case, the material was cDNA or gDNA derived from T cells, B-cell-depleted T cells, or PBMCs.

This CDR3 is built from 14 residues. Germline V gene data show CDR1 as MDHEN and CDR2 as SYDVKM. Trimming pared 7 bases from V and 1 base from J, leaving 11 bases between. Original processing methods: Scientists estimated how many nucleated cells there were by amplifying reference gene primers. The assay was immunoSEQ multiplex PCR, and TCRdb's table has in-frame clones only and misses some. That table is the source of V, J and clone size, and D and trimming were worked out from the DNA. The sample has 350,000 to 450,000 clones; around nine tenths are singletons. Seattle's cohort entered during active infection and was followed longitudinally.

Input material: peripheral blood. The TCR was taken from a woman in her 40s with COVID-19, enrolled during active disease. This chain connects TRBV28 to TRBJ2-1, with TRBD2 as a possible D gene (6 bases). The CDR3 loop is CASTDGGSYNEQFF. The CDR3 nucleotides are TGTGCCAGCACCGACGGGGGTTCCTACAATGAGCAGTTCTTC.